The 30 T cell receptor beta chains below come from one sample, sequenced in a study of blood T cell repertoires in COVID-19 (dated by TCRdb to between 2020 and 2021). Libraries were prepared through the immunoSEQ multiplex PCR assay. TCRdb provides this immuneACCESS table in a form limited to in-frame rearrangements. Some clones are lacking; in checked studies, under half of them reflect an unresolved V gene, and why the rest are absent is not known. This sample holds 130,000 to 150,000 clones; just under 85% were observed only once. Clones ranked in the top ten supply around 10% of the sample. The sequenced sample consisted of PBMCs or T cells enriched from blood (not recorded which). These receptor sequences come from a man between 50 and 59 years old who had recovered from COVID-19.

This clone appeared a single time. The rearrangement links TRBV2 to TRBJ1-6; TRBD1 matches at 7 bases. Germline assignment: CDR1 SNHLY and CDR2 FYNNEI. V shed 3 bases and J 7 bases; nucleotides not matched to a gene: 9. CDR3 length: 16 amino acids. DNA of the CDR3: TGTGCCAGCAGTGAGTTCAGGGGGGTAATAAATTCACCCCTCCACTTT. This encodes CASSEFRGVINSPLHF.

V is TRBV10-2 and J is TRBJ2-7, with 10 bases identical to TRBD1. V trimming: 6 bases; J trimming: 1 base; junction bases outside the gene matches: 3. There are 14 residues in the CDR3. CDR1 and CDR2 (germline): WSHSY, SAAADI. In nucleotides, the CDR3 is TGCGCCAGCAGGCCGGGACAGGGGTCCTACGAGCAGTACTTC. Translation gives CASRPGQGSYEQYF.

V is TRBV2 and J is TRBJ2-7; weak D call: TRBD1 (6 bases). Trimming removed 8 bases from V and 4 bases from J, with 9 bases in between. The V gene's germline CDR1 is SNHLY and CDR2 FYNNEI. The CDR3 extends over 11 amino acids. CDR3 DNA: TGTGCCAGCGGACAGCTTTACGAGCAGTACTTC. Amino acid sequence: CASGQLYEQYF.

The genes are TRBV19 and TRBJ1-5, with 9 bases identical to TRBD1. The CDR3 runs to 15 residues. Germline lookup yields CDR1 LNHDA and CDR2 SQIVND (reference sequence). V lost 3 bases to trimming and J lost 3 bases; unmatched junction nucleotides: 3. The CDR3 DNA reads TGTGCCAGTAGTATTGGGACAGGGAACAATCAGCCCCAGCATTTT. Translation: CASSIGTGNNQPQHF. The complete variable domain, with remaining parts taken from reference TRBV19 and TRBJ1-5, reads DGGITQSPKYLFRKEGQNVTLSCEQNLNHDAMYWYRQDPGQGLRLIYYSQIVNDFQKGDIAEGYSVSREKKESFPLTVTSAQKNPTAFYLCASSIGTGNNQPQHFGDGTRLSIL.

The chain uses TRBV19 and TRBJ1-2, with a possible D match to TRBD1 (6 bases). The CDR3 contains 13 residues. Germline V gene sequence: CDR1 LNHDA, CDR2 SQIVND (reference sequence). Trimming pared 6 bases from V and 2 bases from J, leaving 10 bases between. CDR3 sequence reads: CASSSGENYGYTF. The CDR3 region has the DNA TGTGCCAGTAGCTCAGGGGAGAACTATGGCTACACCTTC. Variable domain in full (rest from reference TRBV19 and TRBJ1-2): DGGITQSPKYLFRKEGQNVTLSCEQNLNHDAMYWYRQDPGQGLRLIYYSQIVNDFQKGDIAEGYSVSREKKESFPLTVTSAQKNPTAFYLCASSSGENYGYTFGSGTRLTVV.

The rearrangement uses TRBV19 and TRBJ1-2; possibly TRBD1 for D (5 bases). V lost 8 bases and J 2 bases, leaving 12 bases between the germline ends. The CDR3 is 13 amino acids. CDR1 is LNHDA and CDR2 is SQIVND in the germline V gene (reference sequence). CDR3 nucleotides: TGTGCCAGTGGTACAGGTACAAACTATGGCTACACCTTC. It translates to CASGTGTNYGYTF.

The chain joins TRBV7-2 to TRBJ2-7; possibly TRBD2 for D (6 bases). Germline V lookup: CDR1 SGHTA, CDR2 FQGNSA. This CDR3 spans 17 amino acids. V lost 0 bases and J lost 3, with 18 bases in between. As DNA, the CDR3 is TGTGCCAGCAGCTTAGCGGGAGGAGGGAACACCCTCTACGAGCAGTACTTC. This translates into CASSLAGGGNTLYEQYF.

V usage is TRBV5-4 and J usage is TRBJ2-3, with D perhaps TRBD2 (6 bases). Per the germline V gene, CDR1 is SGHNT and CDR2 is YYREEE (reference sequence). Trimming took 4 bases from V and 1 from J, leaving 13 bases between them. The CDR3 covers 15 residues. This CDR3 is CASSLDSGGTDTQYF. The CDR3 nucleotides read TGTGCCAGCAGCCTCGATAGCGGAGGCACAGATACGCAGTATTTT.

The gene calls are TRBV6-1 and TRBJ2-7, with TRBD1 identical over 11 bases. Trimming removed 4 bases from V and 7 bases from J; junction bases left unmatched: 15. This CDR3 region has 17 residues. Germline-derived CDR1 and CDR2 are MNHNS and SASEGT. The CDR3 DNA follows: TGTGCCAGCAGTGGGACAGGGGGCAAGCCCCTCATAGGGGAGCAGTACTTC. Its protein product is CASSGTGGKPLIGEQYF.

This chain joins TRBV6-5 and TRBJ1-3; 11 nucleotides match TRBD1. V gave up 4 bases and J gave up 7 bases; unmatched junction bases: 3. CDR3 length: 14 amino acids. Germline values: CDR1 MNHEY, CDR2 SVGAGI. The CDR3 region is CASSSGQGANTIYF. The CDR3 region has the DNA TGTGCCAGCAGTTCAGGACAGGGGGCCAACACCATATATTTT.

The rearrangement joins TRBV7-2 to TRBJ2-5; D is undetermined. The CDR3 totals 13 residues. The germline gives CDR1 SGHTA, CDR2 FQGNSA. The V end lost 1 base, the J end lost 5 bases, and 8 bases lay between the germline ends. CDR3 bases: TGTGCCAGCAGCTTAGGGGCAAGTGAGACCCAGTACTTC. This gives the protein CASSLGASETQYF.

The chain has TRBV19 and TRBJ2-7; no clear D. V gave up 6 bases and J gave up 6 bases, with 12 bases separating them. This CDR3 spans 12 amino acids. The V gene's germline CDR1 is LNHDA and CDR2 SQIVND (reference sequence). CDR3 loop: CASSPSFGEQYF. CDR3 nucleotide sequence: TGTGCCAGTAGCCCTAGTTTCGGCGAGCAGTACTTC.

The chain couples TRBV7-2 to TRBJ2-7; 12 nucleotides agree with TRBD2. The CDR3 runs to 18 residues. CDR1 SGHTA and CDR2 FQGNSA come from the germline V gene. The V and J ends lost 5 bases and 2 bases, in that order; junction bases with no gene match: 13. CDR3 DNA sequence: TGTGCCAGCAGCCCACTTCGGGCTAGCGGGGGGGTACCCTACGAGCAGTACTTC. Translation: CASSPLRASGGVPYEQYF.

J is TRBJ2-7 and V is TRBV27; 7 nucleotides match TRBD1. The junction had 12 bases not matched to a gene; V was cut back by 5 bases and J by 2 bases. Germline CDR1 MNHEY, CDR2 SMNVEV (reference sequence). The CDR3 contains 16 residues. The DNA of the CDR3 is TGTGCCAGCAGTAAGGGGGACAGTGTCCGACCCTACGAGCAGTACTTC. Translation: CASSKGDSVRPYEQYF.

This chain connects TRBV4-1 to TRBJ1-1, with TRBD1 matching 11 bases. The CDR3 runs to 17 residues. From germline, CDR1 is MGHRA and CDR2 YSYEKL. J lost 3 bases, V lost 4 bases, and 10 bases had no gene match. The CDR3 loop is CASSPPFLGQGDTEAFF. The CDR3 nucleotides are TGCGCCAGCAGCCCACCCTTTTTGGGACAGGGGGACACTGAAGCTTTCTTT.

The sample holds a few counts of this clone. The chain recombines TRBV6-1 with TRBJ2-7; TRBD2 might be the D (6 bases). CDR3 length: 13 amino acids. Trimming stripped 7 bases from V and 1 base from J, with 11 bases between. CDR1 MNHNS and CDR2 SASEGT come from the germline V gene. CDR3 sequence reads: CASTRGNSYEQYF. In nucleotides, the CDR3 is TGTGCCAGCACTCGGGGGAATTCCTACGAGCAGTACTTC.

The genes are TRBV7-9 and TRBJ2-1; 8 positions match TRBD2. The CDR3 is 15 amino acids. Germline lookup yields CDR1 SEHNR and CDR2 FQNEAQ (reference sequence). V was clipped by 4 bases and J by 3 bases; unmatched bases: 5. The CDR3 DNA is TGTGCCAGCAGCTCCCCGGCGGGGGGCTACAATGAGCAGTTCTTC. Translating it yields CASSSPAGGYNEQFF.

This clone was detected a few times. This sequence joins TRBV10-3 and TRBJ1-1; 8 bases fit TRBD1. Trimming took 6 bases from V and 6 from J; bases not matched to a gene: 12. The CDR3 is made up of 15 amino acids. Per the germline V gene, CDR1 is ENHRY and CDR2 is SYGVKD. DNA of the CDR3: TGTGCCATCAGCCTAGCAGGGGGCCCGGGGCCTGAAGCTTTCTTT. Translated: CAISLAGGPGPEAFF.

The V and J genes are TRBV10-2 and TRBJ2-7, with 7 bases fitting TRBD1. Losses at the gene ends were 6 bases for V and 2 bases for J; bases not matched to a gene: 7. The CDR3 is 14 amino acids. Per the germline V gene, CDR1 is WSHSY and CDR2 is SAAADI. The CDR3 loop is CASSVTGQTYEQYF. CDR3 DNA: TGCGCCAGCAGCGTAACGGGACAGACCTACGAGCAGTACTTC.

This rearrangement joins TRBV14 to TRBJ1-2; the D is unclear. Germline CDR1 is SGHDN and CDR2 is FVKESK. V shed 4 bases and J shed 5 bases, with 17 bases lying between them. The CDR3 has 15 amino acids. CDR3 region: CASSPHLTGWYGYTF. CDR3 DNA sequence: TGTGCCAGCAGCCCACACCTGACGGGGTGGTATGGCTACACCTTC.

V and J are TRBV3-1 (or the pseudogene TRBV3-2) and TRBJ1-2; no firm D call. Germline V CDR1 and CDR2: LGHDT, YNNKEL (reference sequence). V dropped 1 base and J dropped 8 bases, with 11 bases sitting between them. The CDR3 covers 13 residues. CDR3 bases: TGTGCCAGCAGCCAAGTTATTGGAGGAGGCTACACCTTC. This translates into CASSQVIGGGYTF.

The genes are TRBV2 and TRBJ1-1; 9 bases map to TRBD1. Germline lookup yields CDR1 SNHLY and CDR2 FYNNEI. The CDR3 covers 14 residues. J gave up 5 bases and V 5 bases, and 6 bases lay outside the gene matches. CDR3 sequence: CASSSGQGGTEAFF. The CDR3 DNA reads TGTGCCAGCAGTTCGGGACAGGGAGGAACTGAAGCTTTCTTT. The variable domain in full, completed from reference TRBV2 and TRBJ1-1, reads EPEVTQTPSHQVTQMGQEVILRCVPISNHLYFYWYRQILGQKVEFLVSFYNNEISEKSEIFDDQFSVERPDGSNFTLKIRSTKLEDSAMYFCASSSGQGGTEAFFGQGTRLTVV.

The chain has TRBV6-5 and TRBJ2-1; TRBD2 is a possible D gene (7 bases). V was trimmed by 4 bases and J by 6 bases, leaving 19 bases between them. The CDR3 has 16 amino acids. Germline V gene sequence: CDR1 MNHEY, CDR2 SVGAGI. In DNA form, the CDR3 reads TGTGCCAGCAGTTCCCCATACGGTAGGGGGGGCAATGAGCAGTTCTTC. As protein: CASSSPYGRGGNEQFF.

The chain joins TRBV7-2 to TRBJ2-7; D may be TRBD2 (5 bases). Germline V CDR1 and CDR2: SGHTA, FQGNSA. CDR3 length: 12 amino acids. Trimming cost V 8 bases and J 7 bases, with 15 bases left between them. This CDR3 reads CASGLALREQYF. CDR3 bases: TGTGCCAGCGGACTGGCTCTACGGGAGCAGTACTTC.

This clone occurred once. The rearrangement joins TRBV10-2 to TRBJ2-7, with 9 bases matching TRBD1. Trimming took 4 bases from V and 1 from J; bases not matched to a gene: 5. The CDR3 spans 15 residues. Looked up from germline, CDR1 is WSHSY and CDR2 is SAAADI. The CDR3, as DNA: TGCGCCAGCAGTGCCCCGGACAGGGGATCCTACGAGCAGTACTTC. Translation gives CASSAPDRGSYEQYF.

This chain uses TRBV3-1 (or the pseudogene TRBV3-2) with TRBJ2-3; D may be TRBD2 (6 bases). The CDR3 runs to 14 residues. CDR1 and CDR2 from the germline V gene are LGHDT and YNNKEL (reference sequence). V was shortened by 5 bases and J by 2 bases, with 11 bases between the two germline ends. CDR3 region: CASSYRGITDTQYF. The CDR3 DNA reads as TGTGCCAGCAGCTACCGGGGGATCACAGATACGCAGTATTTT.

The genes are TRBV27 and TRBJ1-2, with 10 bases matching TRBD1. Unmatched junction bases numbered 9, after V lost 6 bases and J lost 8 bases. The CDR3 spans 14 residues. Looked up from germline, CDR1 is MNHEY and CDR2 is SMNVEV (reference sequence). CDR3 coding DNA: TGTGCCAGCAGCTCTTACCGGGACAGGGGAGGCTACACCTTC. Translating it yields CASSSYRDRGGYTF.

The chain has TRBV7-3 and TRBJ2-2, with TRBD1 as a possible D gene (6 bases). This CDR3 is built from 15 residues. V was pared by 2 bases and J by 1 base, with 8 bases between. CDR1 and CDR2 from the germline V gene are SGHTA and FQGTGA. This CDR3 reads CASSLQTGNTGELFF. DNA of the CDR3: TGTGCCAGCAGCTTACAGACAGGGAACACCGGGGAGCTGTTTTTT. Using reference TRBV7-3 and TRBJ2-2 for the parts outside the CDR3, the full variable domain is GAGVSQTPSNKVTEKGKYVELRCDPISGHTALYWYRQSLGQGPEFLIYFQGTGAADDSGLPNDRFFAVRPEGSVSTLKIQRTERGDSAVYLCASSLQTGNTGELFFGEGSRLTVL.

The chain uses TRBV6-5 and TRBJ1-1, with a tentative D call TRBD1 (5 bases). Trimming cost V 5 bases and J 10 bases, with 14 bases left between them. Germline loops: CDR1 MNHEY, CDR2 SVGAGI. The CDR3 runs 12 residues. The DNA of the CDR3 is TGTGCCAGCAGTAACGGGGGTGTGGCAGCTTTCTTT. Translated, it gives CASSNGGVAAFF.

The chain is built from TRBV19 and TRBJ1-5; tentative D call: TRBD1 (6 bases). CDR1 and CDR2 (germline): LNHDA, SQIVND (reference sequence). V was clipped by 6 bases and J by 1 base, with 13 bases between them. The CDR3 has 15 residues. The CDR3 DNA is TGTGCCAGTAGCAGACCAGGGGCAAGCAATCAGCCCCAGCATTTT. It is translated as CASSRPGASNQPQHF.